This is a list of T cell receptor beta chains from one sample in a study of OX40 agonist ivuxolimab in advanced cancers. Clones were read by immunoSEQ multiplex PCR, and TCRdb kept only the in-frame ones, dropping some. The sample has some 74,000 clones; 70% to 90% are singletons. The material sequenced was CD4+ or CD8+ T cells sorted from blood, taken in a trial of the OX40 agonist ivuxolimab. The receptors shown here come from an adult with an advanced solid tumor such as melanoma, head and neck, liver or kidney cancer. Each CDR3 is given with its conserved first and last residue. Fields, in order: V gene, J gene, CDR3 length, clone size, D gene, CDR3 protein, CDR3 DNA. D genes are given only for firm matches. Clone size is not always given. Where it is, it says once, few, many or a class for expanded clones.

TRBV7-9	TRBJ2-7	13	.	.	CASSSGVQDEQYF	TGTGCCAGCAGCTCAGGGGTCCAGGACGAGCAGTACTTC
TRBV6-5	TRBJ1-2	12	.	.	CASFGGTYGYTF	TGTGCCAGCTTTGGGGGTACCTATGGCTACACCTTC
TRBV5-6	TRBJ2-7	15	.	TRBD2	CASSSLAELTYEQYF	TGTGCCAGCAGCTCACTAGCGGAACTTACCTACGAGCAGTACTTC
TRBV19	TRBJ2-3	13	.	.	CASKEPFGDTQYF	TGTGCCAGCAAAGAACCCTTTGGGGATACGCAGTATTTT
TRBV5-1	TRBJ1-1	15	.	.	CASSFISSLNTEAFF	TGCGCCAGCAGTTTTATTTCCAGTTTGAACACTGAAGCTTTCTTT
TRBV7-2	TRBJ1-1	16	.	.	CASSFGGATQNTEAFF	TGTGCCAGCAGCTTTGGGGGGGCGACGCAGAACACTGAAGCTTTCTTT
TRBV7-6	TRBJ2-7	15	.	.	CASTLGSGLGYEQYF	TGTGCCAGCACCCTAGGCTCGGGACTTGGATACGAGCAGTACTTC
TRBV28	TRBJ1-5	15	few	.	CASSLIDNSNQPQHF	TGTGCCAGCAGTTTGATTGATAATAGCAATCAGCCCCAGCATTTT
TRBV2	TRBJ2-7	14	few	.	CASSEASYFYEQYF	TGTGCCAGCAGTGAAGCTAGCTATTTCTACGAGCAGTACTTC
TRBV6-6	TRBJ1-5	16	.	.	CASSYSMINSNQPQHF	TGTGCCAGCAGTTACTCGATGATAAATAGCAATCAGCCCCAGCATTTT
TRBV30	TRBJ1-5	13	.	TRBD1	CAWSLQGLQPQHF	TGTGCCTGGAGTCTACAGGGGCTTCAGCCCCAGCATTTT
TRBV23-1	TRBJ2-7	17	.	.	CASSPRPGTPFSYEQYF	TGCGCCAGCAGTCCGAGGCCCGGGACACCGTTCTCCTACGAGCAGTACTTC
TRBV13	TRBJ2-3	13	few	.	CASSLGGTDTQYF	TGTGCCAGCAGCTTAGGAGGCACAGATACGCAGTATTTT
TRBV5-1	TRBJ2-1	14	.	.	CASVQGSSYNEQFF	TGCGCCAGCGTACAGGGTTCGTCCTACAATGAGCAGTTCTTC
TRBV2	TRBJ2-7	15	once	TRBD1	CASRRGQGSSYEQYF	TGTGCCAGCAGGCGGGGACAGGGGAGCTCCTACGAGCAGTACTTC
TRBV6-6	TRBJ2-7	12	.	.	CASSYKGHEQYF	TGTGCCAGCAGCTACAAAGGGCACGAGCAGTACTTC
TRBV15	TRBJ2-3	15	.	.	CATSRAGVGTDTQYF	TGTGCCACCAGCAGAGCGGGAGTCGGCACAGATACGCAGTATTTT
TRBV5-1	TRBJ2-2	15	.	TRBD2	CASSLGLAARGELFF	TGCGCCAGCAGCTTGGGACTAGCGGCGCGCGGGGAGCTGTTTTTT
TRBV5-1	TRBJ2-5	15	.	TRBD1	CASSSDRGGFETQYF	TGCGCCAGCAGCTCGGACAGGGGAGGTTTTGAGACCCAGTACTTC
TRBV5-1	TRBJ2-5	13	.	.	CASSLAPQETQYF	TGCGCCAGCAGCTTGGCCCCTCAAGAGACCCAGTACTTC
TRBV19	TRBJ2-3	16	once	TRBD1	CASSILVRTGTDTQYF	TGTGCCAGTAGTATTTTGGTACGGACAGGGACAGATACGCAGTATTTT
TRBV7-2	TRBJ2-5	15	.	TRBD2	CASSTRTSGQETQYF	TGTGCCAGCAGCACTAGGACTAGCGGTCAAGAGACCCAGTACTTC
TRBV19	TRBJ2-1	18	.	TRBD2	CASSKGLAGGNLYNEQFF	TGTGCCAGTAGTAAAGGACTAGCGGGAGGTAATCTTTACAATGAGCAGTTCTTC
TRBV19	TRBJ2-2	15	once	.	CASSIGRGYTGELFF	TGTGCCAGTAGTATAGGTCGGGGGTACACCGGGGAGCTGTTTTTT
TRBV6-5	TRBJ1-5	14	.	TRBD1	CASSTTGVNQPQHF	TGTGCCAGCAGCACGACAGGGGTCAATCAGCCCCAGCATTTT
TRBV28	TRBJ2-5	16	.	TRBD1	CATNSPGQGARETQYF	TGTGCCACCAATTCTCCGGGACAGGGGGCGCGAGAGACCCAGTACTTC
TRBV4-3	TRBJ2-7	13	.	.	CASSQDRDYEQYF	TGCGCCAGCAGCCAGGACAGAGACTACGAGCAGTACTTC